Detailed here is one TCR beta chain. The antigen is not known. This specimen belongs to a study of beta chain features in type 1 diabetes. Of the isolated RNA, all was reverse transcribed, and so the sequenced material was expressed TCRB transcripts. Assay used: immunoSEQ multiplex PCR; TCRdb lists only in-frame clones, some missing. The sample lists about 120,000 clones, less than 20% seen once, with less than 3% in the top ten. V was clipped by 3 bases and J by 4 bases; unmatched bases: 7. Germline V gives CDR1 SGHTA, CDR2 FQGNSA. The CDR3 runs 15 residues. Study-level points and caveats: All four CD4+ subsets from Type 1 diabetes patients carried moderately but significantly shorter TCRB CDR3s. The VDJ junctions of type 1 diabetes patients carried fewer insertions and more deletions. Naive, central memory and Treg TCRB repertoires seemed to resemble each other more closely in patients than they did in healthy donors.

The purity of all sorted populations exceeded 95%. Sequencing was performed on central memory CD4+ T cells from blood. The V gene is TRBV7-2, the J gene TRBJ2-3; the match to TRBD2 covers 7 bases. The clonotype comes from a young man with type 1 diabetes. This CDR3 is CASSLNGGTADTQYF. The CDR3 DNA follows: TGTGCCAGCAGCTTGAACGGGGGGACCGCAGATACGCAGTATTTT.